This TCR beta chain was identified in a study of tumor-infiltrating lymphocytes in glioblastoma multiforme. Three nested ARM-PCR rounds with V-beta and C-beta primers built TCRB libraries. Input was approximately 0.5 ug total RNA, reverse-transcribed with a C-beta primer. No unique molecular identifiers were described for these TCRB libraries. One entry per CDR3 protein results from TCRdb running MiXCR on the multiplex PCR reads. This table holds more than 10,000 distinct CDR3 sequences, around 66% found once. The CDR3 covers 14 residues. V lost 9 bases and J 4 bases, leaving 15 bases between the germline ends. CDR1 and CDR2 from the germline V gene are MNHNS and SASEGT.

The sequence was collected from a male donor with glioblastoma. The sequenced material came from brain tumor tissue. The chain combines TRBV6-1 with TRBJ2-2, with D maybe TRBD1 (5 bases). The CDR3, as DNA: TGTGCCAGAAGGCGAGACAGACTCACCGGGGAGCTGTTTTTT. This sequence encodes CARRRDRLTGELFF.